This entry concerns a single TCR beta chain. This entry belongs to a study of blood T cells in healthy people across ages. The use of a sample-barcoded 5' primer and a J-beta primer mix characterized a second PCR of roughly 6 to 11 cycles. Via MiXCR, TCRdb re-called the 5' RACE reads, giving one row per CDR3 protein. The profile shows some 1.4 million distinct CDR3 sequences, approximately 40% of them singletons. This CDR3 comprises 15 residues. Deletions cut 7 bases from V and 5 bases from J, with 20 bases between. Germline V lookup: CDR1 MNHEY, CDR2 SVGEGT. Sequenced sample: blood. The V call is TRBV6-2 or TRBV6-3, the J call TRBJ2-5; D possibly matches TRBD1 or TRBD2 (5 bases each). The TCR was taken from a woman under 30 in good health. CDR3 loop: CASTNSLGAEETQYF. The CDR3 DNA is TGTGCCAGCACCAATTCCCTCGGGGCGGAGGAGACCCAGTACTTC.